This TCR beta chain was sequenced for a study of identical twins. V was clipped by 5 bases and J by 3 bases; unmatched bases: 6. The germline gives CDR1 MDHEN, CDR2 SYDVKM. The CDR3 length is 15 residues. Notes on the study in general: Compared with unrelated sharing, twin-shared out-of-frame alpha sequences had more low-probability sequences. The abundant beta clonotypes from cord blood had fewer insertions, and memory repertoires had none of this. Twins' surplus sharing was weaker for beta out-of-frame sequences.

In the case of this clonotype: Its specificity is unknown.

Each cDNA held unique molecular identifiers, and template switching gave it a universal primer site. TCRdb used MiXCR to reprocess the 5' RACE reads, holding one entry per CDR3 protein. The table records approximately 470,000 distinct CDR3 sequences, approximately 15% of them present only once. These data were also reused for a study on yellow fever vaccine responses in identical twins.

The source material was CD4+ T cells sorted from blood. This sequence joins TRBV28 and TRBJ2-3; 9 nucleotides match TRBD1. This clonotype originated in a woman younger than 30 in good health. The CDR3 region has the DNA TGTGCCAGCAGTACGGGAGGACAGGGGACAGATACGCAGTATTTT. It codes for CASSTGGQGTDTQYF.